The rows below give T cell receptor beta chains drawn from one sample of a study of cytomegalovirus exposure and HLA in healthy donors. The assay was immunoSEQ multiplex PCR, and TCRdb's table has in-frame clones only and misses some. The sample lists 150,000 to 200,000 clones, around four fifths seen once, with about 2% in the top ten. Sequencing was performed on PBMCs. The source is a man aged 30 to 45 in good health and CMV-seropositive. Each CDR3 is given with its conserved first and last residue. Fields, in order: D gene, clone size, V gene, J gene, CDR3 DNA, CDR3 protein. The D gene is left open where the match is weak. Size is stated for part of the rows, as once, few or many counts, or as a class when the clone is expanded.

D gene: NA; clone size: NA; V gene: TRBV18; J gene: TRBJ2-3; CDR3 DNA: TGTGCCAGCTCACCCTTTACGGGAGATACGCAGTATTTT; CDR3 protein: CASSPFTGDTQYF
D gene: NA; clone size: NA; V gene: TRBV7-9; J gene: TRBJ1-1; CDR3 DNA: TGTGCCAGCAGCCCCCTCTTCGGGGCTGAAGCTTTCTTT; CDR3 protein: CASSPLFGAEAFF
D gene: TRBD1; clone size: NA; V gene: TRBV7-8; J gene: TRBJ1-5; CDR3 DNA: TGTGCCAGCAGCTTAACCGGACAGGGAGCAAATCAGCCCCAGCATTTT; CDR3 protein: CASSLTGQGANQPQHF
D gene: NA; clone size: NA; V gene: TRBV4-1; J gene: TRBJ1-1; CDR3 DNA: TGCGCCAGCAGCCAGGGTGCGGGTTTGGTCACTGAAGCTTTCTTT; CDR3 protein: CASSQGAGLVTEAFF
D gene: TRBD2; clone size: once; V gene: TRBV9; J gene: TRBJ2-3; CDR3 DNA: TGTGCCAGCAGCGTAGCCTATGGACTAGCTGGGGATACGCAGTATTTT; CDR3 protein: CASSVAYGLAGDTQYF
D gene: NA; clone size: NA; V gene: TRBV4-2; J gene: TRBJ1-2; CDR3 DNA: TGTGCCAGCAGCCAGGGGGACAATTCTAACTATGGCTACACCTTC; CDR3 protein: CASSQGDNSNYGYTF
D gene: TRBD1; clone size: NA; V gene: TRBV5-1; J gene: TRBJ1-1; CDR3 DNA: TGCGCCAGCAGCTTGGGGACAGGGGAGACTGAAGCTTTCTTT; CDR3 protein: CASSLGTGETEAFF
D gene: TRBD2; clone size: NA; V gene: TRBV11-2; J gene: TRBJ2-7; CDR3 DNA: TGTGCCAGCGCCTCAGCGGGGAATCGATACGAGCAGTACTTC; CDR3 protein: CASASAGNRYEQYF
D gene: TRBD1; clone size: once; V gene: TRBV5-1; J gene: TRBJ1-2; CDR3 DNA: TGCGCCAGCAGCCCAACCACAGGGGATGTCGGCGGCTACACCTTC; CDR3 protein: CASSPTTGDVGGYTF
D gene: TRBD1; clone size: NA; V gene: TRBV27; J gene: TRBJ1-5; CDR3 DNA: TGTGCCAGCAGTCCGGGACAGGGGGCGATTCAGCCCCAGCATTTT; CDR3 protein: CASSPGQGAIQPQHF
D gene: NA; clone size: NA; V gene: TRBV5-4; J gene: TRBJ1-5; CDR3 DNA: TGTGCCAGCAGCCAGGACAGTTTTCAGCCCCAGCATTTT; CDR3 protein: CASSQDSFQPQHF
D gene: NA; clone size: NA; V gene: TRBV6-4; J gene: TRBJ2-2; CDR3 DNA: TGTGCCAGCGGAGGCTATGCCGGGGAGCTGTTTTTT; CDR3 protein: CASGGYAGELFF
D gene: TRBD1; clone size: NA; V gene: TRBV6-6; J gene: TRBJ2-4; CDR3 DNA: TGTGCCAGCAGCCCCGGACAGGGGGCCAAAAACATTCAGTACTTC; CDR3 protein: CASSPGQGAKNIQYF
D gene: NA; clone size: NA; V gene: TRBV30; J gene: TRBJ1-1; CDR3 DNA: TGTGCCTGGAGTGCAACGGACCGGAGGACTGAAGCTTTCTTT; CDR3 protein: CAWSATDRRTEAFF
D gene: NA; clone size: once; V gene: TRBV4-1; J gene: TRBJ1-5; CDR3 DNA: TGCGCCAGCAGCCAAGTCCGGGCGGGTTTGGATCAGCCCCAGCATTTT; CDR3 protein: CASSQVRAGLDQPQHF
D gene: NA; clone size: NA; V gene: TRBV19; J gene: TRBJ1-6; CDR3 DNA: TGTGCCAGTAGTATGCAGGGACACGATTCACCCCTCCACTTT; CDR3 protein: CASSMQGHDSPLHF
D gene: TRBD1; clone size: few; V gene: TRBV5-5; J gene: TRBJ2-2; CDR3 DNA: TGTGCCAGCAGCTTGGGGACAGGGGCCGGGGAGCTGTTTTTT; CDR3 protein: CASSLGTGAGELFF
D gene: NA; clone size: NA; V gene: TRBV13; J gene: TRBJ1-5; CDR3 DNA: TGTGCCAGCGGTAGGAGGGGAAGTCAGCCCCAGCATTTT; CDR3 protein: CASGRRGSQPQHF
D gene: NA; clone size: NA; V gene: TRBV4-1; J gene: TRBJ2-7; CDR3 DNA: TGCGCCAGCAGCCAAGATCCCCCAGGGCCCTACGAGCAGTACTTC; CDR3 protein: CASSQDPPGPYEQYF
D gene: NA; clone size: NA; V gene: TRBV6-5; J gene: TRBJ1-2; CDR3 DNA: TGTGCCAGCAGTTACTCGAGGCAGCAGCGAAGCTACACCTTC; CDR3 protein: CASSYSRQQRSYTF
D gene: NA; clone size: NA; V gene: TRBV5-1; J gene: TRBJ1-4; CDR3 DNA: TGCGCCAGCAGCCCCGGACAGACTGCAACTAATGAAAAACTGTTTTTT; CDR3 protein: CASSPGQTATNEKLFF
D gene: NA; clone size: NA; V gene: TRBV20-1; J gene: TRBJ1-2; CDR3 DNA: TGCAGTGCCGGGGTGGGCTATGGCTACACCTTC; CDR3 protein: CSAGVGYGYTF
D gene: TRBD2; clone size: NA; V gene: TRBV9; J gene: TRBJ2-1; CDR3 DNA: TGTGCCAGCAGCGTTAAGCGGGGGGGTGACTACAATGAGCAGTTCTTC; CDR3 protein: CASSVKRGGDYNEQFF
D gene: NA; clone size: NA; V gene: TRBV5-1; J gene: TRBJ2-3; CDR3 DNA: TGCGCCAGCAGCTTCGACCTGCTCGGGAGAATCACAGATACGCAGTATTTT; CDR3 protein: CASSFDLLGRITDTQYF
D gene: NA; clone size: NA; V gene: TRBV5-4; J gene: TRBJ1-5; CDR3 DNA: TGTGCCAGCAGGGGTAGGGGGAATGATAGCAATCAGCCCCAGCATTTT; CDR3 protein: CASRGRGNDSNQPQHF
D gene: NA; clone size: NA; V gene: TRBV7-2; J gene: TRBJ2-7; CDR3 DNA: TGTGCCAGCAGCTTAGTGGCAGGGTTTGATGGCGAGCAGTACTTC; CDR3 protein: CASSLVAGFDGEQYF
D gene: NA; clone size: NA; V gene: TRBV6-1; J gene: TRBJ2-7; CDR3 DNA: TGTGCCAGCAACAGGGCCACGTTTCCCTACGAGCAGTACTTC; CDR3 protein: CASNRATFPYEQYF
D gene: TRBD2; clone size: NA; V gene: TRBV4-3; J gene: TRBJ2-1; CDR3 DNA: TGCGCCAGCAGCCAAGCGGTGGCTAGCGGGGGGTACAATGAGCAGTTCTTC; CDR3 protein: CASSQAVASGGYNEQFF
D gene: TRBD2; clone size: NA; V gene: TRBV4-2; J gene: TRBJ2-5; CDR3 DNA: TGTGCCAGCAGCCAAGCTCCGGCGGGGGGCCTCCAAGAGACCCAGTACTTC; CDR3 protein: CASSQAPAGGLQETQYF
D gene: TRBD1; clone size: NA; V gene: TRBV14; J gene: TRBJ2-7; CDR3 DNA: TGTGCCAGCAGCCAATGGACAGGGGAAAGCTCCTACGAGCAGTACTTC; CDR3 protein: CASSQWTGESSYEQYF
D gene: NA; clone size: NA; V gene: TRBV5-4; J gene: TRBJ1-6; CDR3 DNA: TGTGCCAGCAGCAAGGCGGAGGGCCGTACCCATTCACCCCTCCACTTT; CDR3 protein: CASSKAEGRTHSPLHF
D gene: NA; clone size: once; V gene: TRBV4-3; J gene: TRBJ1-4; CDR3 DNA: TGCGCCAGCAGCCAAGGGCTGTTTAATGAAAAACTGTTTTTT; CDR3 protein: CASSQGLFNEKLFF
D gene: TRBD1; clone size: NA; V gene: TRBV18; J gene: TRBJ2-1; CDR3 DNA: TGTGCCAGCTCACCACCCAGGGGGTTCTCCTACAATGAGCAGTTCTTC; CDR3 protein: CASSPPRGFSYNEQFF
D gene: NA; clone size: NA; V gene: TRBV4-1; J gene: TRBJ1-4; CDR3 DNA: TGCGCCAGCAGCCTCGAGCCCAGGGGAACTAATGAAAAACTGTTTTTT; CDR3 protein: CASSLEPRGTNEKLFF